These 31 T cell receptor beta chains were sequenced from one sample in a study of T cell responses to AZD1222 COVID-19 vaccine. Measured with immunoSEQ multiplex PCR; TCRdb has only the in-frame clones, and not every one. The table lists over 75,000 clones, around 87% of them singletons. The material was peripheral blood, obtained on day 0 of AZD1222 vaccination. The receptors were gathered from an adult in good health.

V gene TRBV6-6 combines with J gene TRBJ1-1, with D perhaps TRBD1 (5 bases). Germline loops: CDR1 MNHNY, CDR2 SVGAGI (reference sequence). Trimming cost V 8 bases and J 1 base, with 8 bases left between them. This CDR3 comprises 12 residues. The CDR3 nucleotides are TGTGCCAGCTCAACAGGGAACACTGAAGCTTTCTTT. Translating gives CASSTGNTEAFF.

The chain carries TRBV5-1 and TRBJ2-3; D is possibly TRBD1 (6 bases). This CDR3 region has 13 residues. CDR1 is SGHRS and CDR2 is YFSETQ in the germline V gene. V lost 5 bases and J 4 bases, leaving 11 bases between the germline ends. The CDR3 coding sequence is TGCGCCAGCAGACCAGGGGCAGCAGATACGCAGTATTTT. Amino acid sequence: CASRPGAADTQYF.

The V gene is TRBV5-1, the J gene TRBJ1-4; tentatively, D is TRBD1 (5 bases). Per the germline V gene, CDR1 is SGHRS and CDR2 is YFSETQ. V was clipped by 0 bases and J by 8 bases, with 14 bases between them. This CDR3 has 15 amino acids. CDR3 bases: TGCGCCAGCAGCTTGGGAGGGGAAAGAGGCGAAAAACTGTTTTTT. Amino acids: CASSLGGERGEKLFF. The whole variable domain, filled in from reference TRBV5-1 and TRBJ1-4, reads KAGVTQTPRYLIKTRGQQVTLSCSPISGHRSVSWYQQTPGQGLQFLFEYFSETQRNKGNFPGRFSGRQFSNSRSEMNVSTLELGDSALYLCASSLGGERGEKLFFGSGTQLSVL.

The chain joins TRBV5-4 to TRBJ1-1; possible D gene TRBD1, 6 bases. V shed 5 bases and J shed 5 bases, with 25 bases lying between them. CDR3 size: 17 residues. The V gene's germline CDR1 is SGHNT and CDR2 YYREEE (reference sequence). CDR3 DNA sequence: TGTGCCAGCAGTGCGAAGTTCCAGGGGCCTCGGGGAACTGAAGCTTTCTTT. Amino acids: CASSAKFQGPRGTEAFF.

The genes are TRBV4-1 and TRBJ2-7; tentative D call: TRBD2 (6 bases). Trimming stripped 2 bases from V and 10 bases from J, with 12 bases between. Germline CDR1 and CDR2: MGHRA and YSYEKL. The CDR3 has 12 amino acids. In nucleotides, the CDR3 is TGCGCCAGCAGCCAAATCGCGGGATATCAGTACTTC. It yields the protein CASSQIAGYQYF.

The chain has TRBV19 and TRBJ1-5; D uncertain. CDR3 size: 13 residues. Trimming took 5 bases from V and 5 from J, leaving 10 bases between them. Germline CDR1 and CDR2: LNHDA and SQIVND (reference sequence). The chain's CDR3 is CASSQWEHQPQHF. CDR3 in DNA: TGTGCCAGTAGTCAGTGGGAGCATCAGCCCCAGCATTTT.

The CDR3, as DNA: TGTGCCAGCAGGCTTGGGACGTGGAACACCATATATTTT. This codes for CASRLGTWNTIYF. This chain connects TRBV2 to TRBJ1-3; tentatively, D is TRBD1 (5 bases). Germline lookup yields CDR1 SNHLY and CDR2 FYNNEI. V was pared by 6 bases and J by 7 bases, with 13 bases between. This CDR3 is built from 13 residues.

The gene calls are TRBV7-2 and TRBJ2-3; weak D call: TRBD1 (6 bases). The CDR3 extends over 14 amino acids. V was pared by 3 bases and J by 5 bases, with 12 bases between. Per germline, CDR1 SGHTA and CDR2 FQGNSA. The CDR3 sequence: CASSFQLGGDTQYF. The CDR3 coding sequence is TGTGCCAGCAGCTTCCAGTTAGGGGGAGATACGCAGTATTTT.

The chain recombines TRBV19 with TRBJ1-4; D not certain. From germline, CDR1 is LNHDA and CDR2 SQIVND (reference sequence). V was cut by 6 bases and J by 0 bases, with 11 bases left in between. The CDR3 length is 15 residues. The CDR3 DNA reads TGTGCCAGTAGACCGGACCCTGCAACTAATGAAAAACTGTTTTTT. The encoded protein is CASRPDPATNEKLFF.

The chain is built from TRBV28 and TRBJ2-7, with 8 bases identical to TRBD1. The CDR3 is 14 residues long. V lost 6 bases to trimming and J lost 3 bases; unmatched junction nucleotides: 7. CDR1 is MDHEN and CDR2 is SYDVKM in the germline V gene. The CDR3 region is CASSLTGGYYEQYF. Here the CDR3 DNA reads TGTGCCAGCAGCTTAACAGGGGGGTACTACGAGCAGTACTTC.

V and J are TRBV6-5 and TRBJ1-1; 8 nucleotides match TRBD1. This CDR3 region has 15 residues. Trimming removed 4 bases from V and 4 bases from J; junction bases left unmatched: 8. Germline loops: CDR1 MNHEY, CDR2 SVGAGI. CDR3 amino acids: CASSSRDRLATEAFF. The CDR3 bases are TGTGCCAGCAGTTCCCGGGACAGGTTGGCCACTGAAGCTTTCTTT.

This rearrangement joins TRBV11-2 to TRBJ2-3; 8 nucleotides agree with TRBD2. The V gene end was trimmed by 5 bases and the J gene end by 2 bases; junction bases not matched to a gene: 9. CDR1 is SGHAT, CDR2 FQNNGV, per germline. The CDR3 loop spans 16 amino acids. CDR3 sequence reads: CASSITPGGFTDTQYF. CDR3 coding DNA: TGTGCCAGCAGCATAACCCCGGGGGGGTTCACAGATACGCAGTATTTT.

This clone was seen once. V gene TRBV15 combines with J gene TRBJ2-5, with 12 bases aligning to TRBD2. This CDR3 has 15 residues. Trimming at V came to 5 bases and at J to 4 bases, leaving 5 bases not matched to a gene. Looked up from germline, CDR1 is LNHNV and CDR2 is YYDKDF (reference sequence). Here the CDR3 DNA reads TGTGCCACCAGCGAGACGACTAGCGGGAGAGAGACCCAGTACTTC. Protein: CATSETTSGRETQYF. Full variable domain (rest looked up from reference TRBV15 and TRBJ2-5): DAMVIQNPRYQVTQFGKPVTLSCSQTLNHNVMYWYQQKSSQAPKLLFHYYDKDFNNEADTPDNFQSRRPNTSFCFLDIRSPGLGDTAMYLCATSETTSGRETQYFGPGTRLLVL.

The CDR3 loop is CASSQSTSASGANVLTF. As DNA, the CDR3 is TGTGCCAGCAGCCAAAGTACGAGCGCCTCTGGGGCCAACGTCCTGACTTTC. The V and J genes are TRBV4-2 and TRBJ2-6; D is undetermined. The V end lost 2 bases, the J end lost 0 bases, and 11 bases lay between the germline ends. Germline CDR1 is LGHNA and CDR2 is YNFKEQ. CDR3 length: 17 amino acids.

This chain uses TRBV2 with TRBJ2-2; D call uncertain. Trimming pared 4 bases from V and 8 bases from J, leaving 11 bases between. CDR1 is SNHLY, CDR2 FYNNEI, per germline. The CDR3 totals 13 residues. This CDR3 reads CASSVGSIGELFF. As DNA, the CDR3 is TGTGCCAGCAGTGTTGGGTCAATTGGGGAGCTGTTTTTT.

The rearrangement links TRBV10-2 to TRBJ2-3; 8 bases fit TRBD1. This CDR3 is 16 amino acids long. Germline trimming cut 5 bases from V and 3 bases from J; bases unmatched to any gene: 10. The germline gives CDR1 WSHSY, CDR2 SAAADI. In nucleotides, the CDR3 is TGCGCCAGCAGTAAAACAGGGGGTTTAATGACAGATACGCAGTATTTT. Protein sequence: CASSKTGGLMTDTQYF.

This clone is a singleton in its sample. The genes are TRBV2 and TRBJ2-5; D is perhaps TRBD2 (5 bases). V dropped 5 bases and J dropped 1 base, with 8 bases sitting between them. Germline CDR1 is SNHLY and CDR2 is FYNNEI. The CDR3 has 13 residues. CDR3 nucleotides: TGTGCCAGCAGTAGGACTCGCCAAGAGACCCAGTACTTC. Translated, it gives CASSRTRQETQYF.

This clone was recorded only once. This rearrangement joins TRBV5-1 to TRBJ1-2; TRBD1 matches at 8 bases. Germline CDR1 is SGHRS and CDR2 is YFSETQ. Trimming at V came to 3 bases and at J to 4 bases, leaving 5 bases not matched to a gene. CDR3 length: 14 amino acids. CDR3 sequence (DNA): TGCGCCAGCAGCTCCCAGGGGGCGGTCTATGGCTACACCTTC. Its protein is CASSSQGAVYGYTF.

The rearrangement joins TRBV5-4 to TRBJ2-1; 9 bases fit TRBD1. The CDR3 is made up of 13 amino acids. Germline V lookup: CDR1 SGHNT, CDR2 YYREEE (reference sequence). Germline trimming cut 4 bases from V and 7 bases from J; bases unmatched to any gene: 3. The CDR3 nucleotides read TGTGCCAGCAGCCCAGACAGGGGGAATGAGCAGTTCTTC. Translation gives CASSPDRGNEQFF.

The rearrangement links TRBV2 to TRBJ1-2; 7 nucleotides align to TRBD1. J lost 8 bases, V lost 6 bases, and 9 bases had no gene match. The germline CDR1 and CDR2 sequences are SNHLY and FYNNEI. The length of the CDR3 is 13 residues. This CDR3 is CASSTTGNIGYTF. The DNA of the CDR3 is TGTGCCAGCAGCACGACAGGGAATATAGGCTACACCTTC.

This sequence joins TRBV6-5 and TRBJ2-5; D may correspond to TRBD1 or TRBD2 (5 bases each). V lost 4 bases and J lost 9, with 21 bases in between. From germline, CDR1 is MNHEY and CDR2 SVGAGI. The CDR3 has 15 amino acids. This chain's CDR3 is CASSFSGTQVAAQYF. CDR3 bases: TGTGCCAGCAGTTTTTCGGGGACCCAGGTGGCGGCCCAGTACTTC.

The V call is TRBV10-1, the J call TRBJ1-3; unclear D gene. V was cut by 6 bases and J by 0 bases, with 9 bases left in between. Germline V gene sequence: CDR1 WNHNN, CDR2 SYGVQD (reference sequence). This CDR3 region has 14 residues. CDR3 protein: CASSPGSSGNTIYF. The CDR3 nucleotides are TGCGCCAGCAGCCCAGGATCCTCTGGAAACACCATATATTTT.

This clone has a single count. V usage is TRBV6-6 and J usage is TRBJ1-1, with D hard to call. Looked up from germline, CDR1 is MNHNY and CDR2 is SVGAGI (reference sequence). V was cut by 8 bases and J by 1 base, with 5 bases left in between. The CDR3 has 11 amino acids. CDR3 DNA sequence: TGTGCCAGCGCAGAGAACACTGAAGCTTTCTTT. Translation gives CASAENTEAFF.

The chain is built from TRBV6-1 and TRBJ2-7, with TRBD1 as a possible D gene (6 bases). The V gene lost 2 bases and the J gene lost 1 base, with 12 bases spanning the gap. This CDR3 has 15 amino acids. The germline gives CDR1 MNHNS, CDR2 SASEGT. CDR3 sequence reads: CASSERDILSYEQYF. CDR3 coding DNA: TGTGCCAGCAGTGAAAGGGACATCTTATCCTACGAGCAGTACTTC.

The chain carries TRBV10-3 and TRBJ2-5, with TRBD1 matching over 7 bases. The V gene's germline CDR1 is ENHRY and CDR2 SYGVKD. There are 13 residues in the CDR3. V dropped 6 bases and J dropped 5; count of bases not matched to a gene: 6. The CDR3 DNA is TGTGCCATCAGGGAGGACAGGACGGAGACCCAGTACTTC. This codes for CAIREDRTETQYF.

The V gene is TRBV18, the J gene TRBJ2-2, with TRBD2 as a possible D gene (5 bases). The CDR3 consists of 16 residues. The germline V gene encodes CDR1 KGHSH and CDR2 LQKENI. The germline V and J ends were trimmed by 3 bases and 3 bases, with 14 bases remaining between them. CDR3 in amino acids: CASSPTSGKDTGELFF. The DNA of the CDR3 is TGTGCCAGCTCACCTACCAGCGGCAAAGACACCGGGGAGCTGTTTTTT.

The chain joins TRBV29-1 to TRBJ1-5; maybe TRBD1 (5 bases). The CDR3 is made up of 13 amino acids. The V and J ends lost 4 bases and 7 bases respectively, with 14 bases between them. Germline-derived CDR1 and CDR2 are SQVTM and ANQGSEA. The CDR3 DNA follows: TGCAGCGTTGGAGGGGACGGAAGGCAGCCCCAGCATTTT. This codes for CSVGGDGRQPQHF. The whole variable domain, filled in from reference TRBV29-1 and TRBJ1-5, reads SAVISQKPSRDICQRGTSLTIQCQVDSQVTMMFWYRQQPGQSLTLIATANQGSEATYESGFVIDKFPISRPNLTFSTLTVSNMSPEDSSIYLCSVGGDGRQPQHFGDGTRLSIL.

In its sample, this clone was seen once. V is TRBV18 and J is TRBJ2-7, with D hard to call. V lost 0 bases, J lost 3 bases, and 3 bases lay in between. The CDR3 covers 12 residues. Germline CDR1 is KGHSH and CDR2 is LQKENI. The CDR3 here is CASSPPSYEQYF. The DNA of the CDR3 is TGTGCCAGCTCACCACCTAGCTACGAGCAGTACTTC. The whole variable domain, filled in from reference TRBV18 and TRBJ2-7, reads NAGVMQNPRHLVRRRGQEARLRCSPMKGHSHVYWYRQLPEEGLKFMVYLQKENIIDESGMPKERFSAEFPKEGPSILRIQQVVRGDSAAYFCASSPPSYEQYFGPGTRLTVT.

The chain carries TRBV7-3 and TRBJ2-2; TRBD1 might be the D (5 bases). V was clipped by 2 bases and J by 7 bases, with 14 bases between them. This CDR3 is built from 15 residues. Germline V gene lookup returns CDR1 SGHTA and CDR2 FQGTGA. The CDR3 loop reads CASSLPGMGIGELFF. CDR3 DNA sequence: TGTGCCAGCAGCTTACCAGGGATGGGCATCGGGGAGCTGTTTTTT.

The V call is TRBV18, the J call TRBJ1-1; D is uncertain. The CDR3 spans 14 residues. Germline-derived CDR1 and CDR2 are KGHSH and LQKENI. V dropped 6 bases and J dropped 3 bases, with 14 bases sitting between them. Here the CDR3 reads CASSPPGRDTEAFF. The DNA for the CDR3 is TGTGCCAGCTCGCCCCCAGGCAGAGACACTGAAGCTTTCTTT.

The V gene is TRBV20-1, the J gene TRBJ2-7; weak D call: TRBD1 (6 bases). CDR1 and CDR2 (germline): DFQATT, SNEGSKA (reference sequence). This CDR3 region has 14 residues. V was pared by 3 bases and J by 4 bases, with 16 bases between. CDR3 sequence (DNA): TGCAGTGCTAGTGAGGGGACATGGACGTACGAGCAGTACTTC. The encoded protein is CSASEGTWTYEQYF.